This T cell receptor (beta chain) was obtained from a study of blood T cell repertoires in COVID-19. Study information: Acute-phase and convalescent COVID-19 samples originated in the United States, Italy and Spain. PBMCs, B-cell-depleted T cells, or T cells were the source of the cDNA or gDNA that made up the material.

Original analysis: Estimation of nucleated cell counts relied on the amplification of reference gene primers. Produced via immunoSEQ multiplex PCR; TCRdb's table is partial and in-frame only. The V and J calls and clone size were taken over from that table, and D and trimming were inferred from the DNA. The data show about 200,000 clones, just under 85% seen once. The CDR3 is 19 amino acids. V lost 4 bases, J lost 2 bases, and 12 bases stayed unmatched. From germline, CDR1 is SGHDN and CDR2 FVKESK. The sequenced material came from PBMCs or T cells enriched from blood (not recorded which). J is TRBJ2-1 and V is TRBV14, with 12 bases that match TRBD2. The TCR originated in a man aged 40-50 years who had recovered from COVID-19. This chain's CDR3 is CASSLSSGRVRTTYNEQFF. The CDR3, as DNA: TGTGCCAGCAGCCTCTCTAGCGGGAGGGTTAGAACTACCTACAATGAGCAGTTCTTC.